This is a list of T cell receptor beta chains from one sample in a study of CXCR3-negative and CXCR3-positive naive CD8 T cells. From its re-call of the 5' RACE reads, TCRdb lists each CDR3 protein once, without DNA. This sample lists 60,000 to 65,000 distinct CDR3 sequences; its ten largest clones have 4% to 5.5%. The sample comprised naive CXCR3+ CD8+ T cells from blood. The receptors come from a human donor in good health. Some clones in this sample may be carry-over from other donors' samples. CDR3s include the opening cysteine and the closing phenylalanine or tryptophan.

j_call,v_call,cdr3_aa
TRBJ1-6,TRBV11-1,CASSSGTAATNSPLHF
TRBJ2-5,TRBV29-1,CSVEVWPPSGGQETQYF
TRBJ2-4,TRBV20-1,CSARDGGVGNIQYF
TRBJ2-1,TRBV7-7,CASSMYRTSEQFF
TRBJ1-2,TRBV27,CASSYPGNYGYTF
TRBJ1-2,TRBV20-1,CSGPAERGYTF
TRBJ2-7,TRBV10-3,CAISESIAGCYEQYF
TRBJ2-1,TRBV6-4,CASSDSWGSNEQFF
TRBJ2-1,TRBV29-1,CSVAGGLDNEQFF
TRBJ2-2,TRBV11-2,CASSLGGAGELFF
TRBJ2-1,TRBV29-1,CSVEENNEQFF
TRBJ2-5,TRBV6-1,CASRGPGQETQYF
TRBJ1-2,TRBV4-3,CASSPGQGAFYGYTF
TRBJ1-1,TRBV15,CATRNGDNTEAFF
TRBJ2-1,TRBV20-1,CSARDVQSSYNEQFF
TRBJ2-1,TRBV6-2/TRBV6-3,CASSLDEGYNEQFF
TRBJ2-7,TRBV29-1,CSVEVLSTSTEQYF
TRBJ2-1,TRBV12-3/TRBV12-4,CASSFPPGGFDNEQFF
TRBJ2-1,TRBV11-3,CASSSGTSGTNEQFF
TRBJ1-2,TRBV4-3,CASSQDQWGGISMGYTF
TRBJ2-3,TRBV5-1,CASSLSPGLPSTDTQYF
TRBJ1-1,TRBV7-9,CASSLLVSGTGSGTEAFF
TRBJ1-3,TRBV7-9,CASSLDRGDSGNTIYF
TRBJ2-7,TRBV20-1,CSAREDSSYEQYF
TRBJ1-1,TRBV6-5,CASSYGTGPTEAFF
TRBJ1-2,TRBV29-1,CSAKLDSRYGYTF
TRBJ2-6,TRBV7-7,CASSARDLGSGANVLTF
TRBJ2-3,TRBV7-2,CASSLQGTGSTDTQYF
TRBJ2-7,TRBV12-3/TRBV12-4,CASSLVLAGTYEQYF
TRBJ2-1,TRBV5-5,CASSFIRVDEQFF
TRBJ2-3,TRBV29-1,CSDGPQGAGYTDTQYF
TRBJ2-3,TRBV29-1,CSVEGHSTSGRTDTQYF
TRBJ2-2,TRBV29-1,CSATGNLFPGELFF
TRBJ2-3,TRBV12-5,CASGLVVGGNTDTQYF
TRBJ2-4,TRBV29-1,CSLLDIAKNIQYF
TRBJ2-7,TRBV29-1,CSALSRGTYEQYF
TRBJ1-2,TRBV7-2,CASSLGGDGYTF
TRBJ1-4,TRBV6-2/TRBV6-3,CASSYDSATNEKLFF
TRBJ2-7,TRBV20-1,CSARDSLTYEQYF
TRBJ2-2,TRBV7-8,CASSLTEETGELFF
TRBJ2-7,TRBV29-1,CSVEGADSSYEQYF
TRBJ2-1,TRBV3-1,CASSLSENSYNEQFF
TRBJ2-7,TRBV29-1,CSVEQGIDEQYF
TRBJ2-7,TRBV6-6,CASSKGEVGEQYF
TRBJ2-3,TRBV20-1,CSARVPHYGEKGPTDTQYF
TRBJ1-1,TRBV6-2/TRBV6-3,CASRTGTVEAFF
TRBJ2-7,TRBV20-1,CSARDFLSGTTYEQYF
TRBJ1-1,TRBV4-2,CASSQDLRDRAFF
TRBJ2-1,TRBV6-5,CASSYSAGEVNEQFF
TRBJ2-5,TRBV29-1,CSVVPGSQETQYF
TRBJ1-2,TRBV29-1,CSVVPDGNYGYTF
TRBJ2-3,TRBV11-2,CASSLVELSTDTQYF